This T cell receptor (beta chain) was recorded in a study of blood T cells in healthy people across ages (dated by TCRdb to between 2015 and 2016). Regarding the complete study: In model experiments, roughly one uniquely barcoded TCR beta cDNA molecule per two T cells was captured by template switching. To track age-related changes in TCR beta repertoire diversity, the study relied on deep sequencing normalized with unique cDNA molecular identifiers. The donors were split into four age groups: young (average about 16 years), middle-aged (nearly 40), aged (over 55) and long-lived (approximately 80). To avoid experimental bias, donors of different ages were spread randomly across the sequencing lanes. Two additional independent replicas of 1 million unique cDNA reads from the same blood draw were analyzed for two donors (one aged 18 to 30 and one aged 80 or older).

Points the paper makes about the study in general: The long-lived group showed more naive CD4+ T cells, fewer expanded clones and increased TCR diversity than the aged group, suggesting age selection. Estimates of total diversity based on one million sequenced T cells were regarded as lower bounds and as underestimates. There was a strong correlation between observed TCR beta diversity and the percentage of naive T cells measured by flow cytometry. Because the CMV infection status of the donors was unknown, age-related changes in expanded clonotypes may potentially have been confounded. Observed TCR beta diversity per million T cells fell roughly linearly with age, and a significant reduction was already apparent by age approximately 40. Conclusive comparison of naive and antigen-experienced compartments was prevented by the profiling of bulk unsorted PBMCs.

This clonotype was counted between two and nine times. Its antigen is not yet known. No base-level quality is on record; no much larger clone is a single base apart. Receptor libraries were prepared by 5' RACE. Reads for this sample came from an Illumina HiSeq 2500. A second PCR of 7 to 11 cycles was performed with a sample-barcoded 5' primer and a J-beta primer mix. A unique molecular identifier was introduced onto each TCR beta cDNA molecule by a template-switch 5' adaptor carrying 12 random nucleotides. Each sample yielded at least 3 million CDR3-containing paired-end reads. First-strand cDNA was synthesized from all RNA with the Mint cDNA synthesis kit, primed by a TRBC-specific oligonucleotide. Following uracil-DNA glycosylase treatment, a first 18-cycle PCR with universal primers M1SS and BC2_uni_R was performed on all cDNA. Regarding the original processing steps: For normalization, 1 million high-quality reads, each with a distinct molecular identifier, were randomly selected from each sample. Reads with shared molecular identifiers were discarded instead of being binned into consensus sequences. MiTCR, with a Q25 quality threshold and the strictest error-elimination algorithm, was used for CDR3 identification, clonotype clustering and error correction. A nonparametric unseen species model using Euler transformation provided a lower-bound estimate of total TCR beta diversity. The public reads were reprocessed in TCRdb via fastp at Q25 and MiXCR, keeping in-frame beta chains. All rows with the same CDR3 protein become a single entry with the most common DNA and genes. None of the V and J calls come from the authors' own analysis; TCRdb made them. This sample gives roughly 1,500,000 distinct CDR3 sequences in total; 34% of them show up just once. The ten largest clones take up 11% of the sample.

V lost 4 bases and J lost 2 bases, and the count of bases not matched to a germline gene is 5. The germline V gene sets CDR1 to SGHRS and CDR2 to YFSETQ. The CDR3 spans 14 residues, from the cysteine through the phenylalanine. Solely the CDR3 DNA is kept, with 42 bases framed from the first base. The approximately 39 donors, aged roughly 6 to 95 years, were systemically healthy Caucasian individuals from Russia. About 10 milliliters of peripheral blood were collected from each donor into EDTA-treated Vacutainer tubes. PBMCs were isolated by Ficoll-Paque density-gradient centrifugation, with at least 6.5 million obtained per sample. Total RNA, at least 6 micrograms per sample, was extracted from PBMCs with Trizol reagent. Naive CD45RAhigh/CD27high T cell percentages were measured by flow cytometry on a PBMC aliquot from every donor.

The receptor chain draws on TRBV5-1 and TRBJ2-7; 8 bases in between match TRBD2. The clonotype was recovered from a woman aged 30 to 39 in good health. Sample: blood. CDR3 loop: CASSLRGETYEQYF. Here is the DNA: TGCGCCAGCAGCCTGCGGGGGGAAACCTACGAGCAGTACTTC.